This T cell receptor beta chain was found in a study of OX40 agonist ivuxolimab in advanced cancers. Study-level information: The study treated patients with ivuxolimab, an agonistic anti-OX40 (CD134) antibody. Participants averaged around 60 years of age (range 23 to 79) and were about 85% male. Findings and caveats of the study: Fewer expanded clones were found on average in CD4+ than in CD8+ T cells. Partial responders receiving 0.1-3.0 mg/kg showed among the lowest clonal expansion.

Here immunoSEQ multiplex PCR was the method, and the copy in TCRdb shows in-frame clones only, minus some. This table has 35,000 to 45,000 clones, around three quarters appearing once. Germline V gene lookup returns CDR1 MRHNA and CDR2 SNTAGT. The CDR3 contains 16 residues. Deletions cut 8 bases from V and 3 bases from J, with 22 bases between. Remarks on this clone: The antigen remains undetermined.

The source of this sequence is an adult with an advanced solid tumor such as melanoma, head and neck, liver or kidney cancer. The chain combines TRBV6-4 with TRBJ1-1; D is undetermined. The input for sequencing was CD4+ or CD8+ T cells sorted from blood, taken in a trial of the OX40 agonist ivuxolimab. CDR3 sequence: CASRVIYRDRDTEAFF. The CDR3 nucleotides are TGTGCCAGCCGTGTCATCTATCGGGATAGGGACACTGAAGCTTTCTTT.